This TCR beta chain was documented in a study of CD8+CD57+ T cells in acquired aplastic anemia. Overall study context: Sorted CD4+ plus CD8+ cells gave DNA averaging about 3.2 ug. Study conclusions and caveats: Twenty-nine shared CD8+ CDR3s appeared highly expressed within patients' immunodominant clones.

Genomic DNA served as template for TCR beta VDJ and CDR3 profiling. TCRdb reanalysed the reads using MiXCR and keeps one entry per CDR3 protein. This sample carries about 150,000 distinct CDR3 sequences, about 48% of them seen once, and the ten largest clones take about 30%. Germline V gives CDR1 PRHDT, CDR2 FYEKMQ (reference sequence). V was cut by 6 bases and J by 0 bases, with 8 bases left in between. CDR3 length equals 13 residues. This clonotype has ten or more counts. Its antigen is currently unknown. Previously, flow cytometry had revealed CD8+CD57+ cell expansion in the patients chosen for sequencing. Every patient presented with severe acquired aplastic anemia.

The clonotype was recovered from a human donor with aplastic anemia. The source material was sorted CD4+, CD8+, or CD8+CD57+ T cells (not recorded which) from PBMCs. The rearrangement uses TRBV13 and TRBJ1-1, with D unresolved. In DNA form, the CDR3 reads TGTGCCAGCAGGTACAGCTTGAACACTGAAGCTTTCTTT. As protein: CASRYSLNTEAFF.